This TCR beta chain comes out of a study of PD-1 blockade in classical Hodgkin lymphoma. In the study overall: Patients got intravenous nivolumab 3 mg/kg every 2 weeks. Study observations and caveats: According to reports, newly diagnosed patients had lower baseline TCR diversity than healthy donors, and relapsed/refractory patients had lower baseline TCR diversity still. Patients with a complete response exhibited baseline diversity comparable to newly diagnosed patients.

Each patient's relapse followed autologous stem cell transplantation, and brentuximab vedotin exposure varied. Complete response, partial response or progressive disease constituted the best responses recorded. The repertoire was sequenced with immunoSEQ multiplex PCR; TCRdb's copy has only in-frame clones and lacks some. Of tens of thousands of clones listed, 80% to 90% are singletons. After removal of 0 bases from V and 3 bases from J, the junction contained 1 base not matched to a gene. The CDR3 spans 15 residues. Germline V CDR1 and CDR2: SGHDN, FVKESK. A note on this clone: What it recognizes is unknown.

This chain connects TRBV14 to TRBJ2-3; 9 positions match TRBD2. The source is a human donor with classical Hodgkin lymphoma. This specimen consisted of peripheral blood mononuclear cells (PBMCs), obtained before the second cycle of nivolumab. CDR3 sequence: CASSQEGLATDTQYF. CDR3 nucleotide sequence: TGTGCCAGCAGCCAAGAAGGACTAGCGACAGATACGCAGTATTTT.